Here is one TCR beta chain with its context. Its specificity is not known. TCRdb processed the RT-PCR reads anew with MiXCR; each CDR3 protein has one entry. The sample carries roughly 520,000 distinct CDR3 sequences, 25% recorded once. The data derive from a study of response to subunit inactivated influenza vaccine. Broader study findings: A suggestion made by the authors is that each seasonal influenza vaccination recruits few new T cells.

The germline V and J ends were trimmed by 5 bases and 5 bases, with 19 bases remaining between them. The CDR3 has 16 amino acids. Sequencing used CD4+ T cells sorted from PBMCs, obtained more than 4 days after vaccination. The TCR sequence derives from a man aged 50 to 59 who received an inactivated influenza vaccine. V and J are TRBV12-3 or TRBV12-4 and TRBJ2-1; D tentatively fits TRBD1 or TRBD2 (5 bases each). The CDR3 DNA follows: TGTGCCAGCAGTATGAGTGGGGGAGCCCTGAACAATGAGCAGTTCTTC. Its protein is CASSMSGGALNNEQFF.